What follows are 2 T cell receptor beta chains derived from one specimen sequenced in a study of vaccination and CD4 T cells after COVID-19. The Oncomine TCR Beta short-read assay was what sequenced the DNA obtained from cultured CD4+ T cells. Each CDR3 protein is one row after TCRdb ran MiXCR on the PCR reads. This table holds about 9,100 distinct CDR3 sequences, roughly 60% found once. For these TCRs, the target antigens are not known. Treatment in this sample: approximately 10-day PBMC culture with coronavirus spike peptide pools or control peptides (ViraFEST assay). The sequencing here drew on cultured CD4+ T cells from blood, taken after SARS-CoV-2 vaccination. The receptors were sampled from a human donor with COVID-19.

The chain is built from TRBV21-1 and TRBJ1-2; TRBD1 reflects the table's D call only, with no check against the DNA. TRBV21-1 is annotated as a pseudogene. The CDR3 extends over 14 amino acids. The CDR3 sequence: CARVPGQGCHGYTF. CDR3 nucleotides: TGTGCCAGGGTCCCGGGACAGGGGTGCCATGGCTACACCTTC.

This clonotype showed up just a few times. The J gene is TRBJ1-5, the V gene TRBV28, with TRBD1 matching over 9 bases. Germline V gene lookup returns CDR1 MDHEN and CDR2 SYDVKM. This CDR3 contains 15 residues. V was clipped by 6 bases and J by 7 bases; unmatched bases: 10. CDR3 loop: CASSRRTGDRQPQHF. CDR3 DNA: TGTGCCAGCAGCAGGAGGACAGGGGATCGACAGCCCCAGCATTTT.